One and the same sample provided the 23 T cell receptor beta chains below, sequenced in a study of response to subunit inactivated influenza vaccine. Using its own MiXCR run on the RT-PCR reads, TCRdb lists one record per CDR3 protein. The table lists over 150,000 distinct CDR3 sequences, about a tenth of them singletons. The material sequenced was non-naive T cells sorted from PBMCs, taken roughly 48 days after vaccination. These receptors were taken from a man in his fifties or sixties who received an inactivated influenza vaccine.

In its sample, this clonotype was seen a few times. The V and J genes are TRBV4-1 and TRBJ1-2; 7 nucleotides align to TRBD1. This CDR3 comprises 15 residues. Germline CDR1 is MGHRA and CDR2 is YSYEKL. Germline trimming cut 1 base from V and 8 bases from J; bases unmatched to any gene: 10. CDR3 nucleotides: TGCGCCAGCAGCCAAGTTGCAGGGGGTACTATGGGCTACACCTTC. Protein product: CASSQVAGGTMGYTF.

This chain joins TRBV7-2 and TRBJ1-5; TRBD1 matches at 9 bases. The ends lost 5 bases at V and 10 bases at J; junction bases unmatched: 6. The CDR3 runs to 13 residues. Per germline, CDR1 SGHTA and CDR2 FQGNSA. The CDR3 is CASSVGGQGPQHF. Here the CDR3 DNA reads TGTGCCAGCAGCGTGGGGGGACAGGGTCCCCAGCATTTT. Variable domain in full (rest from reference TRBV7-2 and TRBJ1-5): GAGVSQSPSNKVTEKGKDVELRCDPISGHTALYWYRQSLGQGLEFLIYFQGNSAPDKSGLPSDRFSAERTGGSVSTLTIQRTQQEDSAVYLCASSVGGQGPQHFGDGTRLSIL.

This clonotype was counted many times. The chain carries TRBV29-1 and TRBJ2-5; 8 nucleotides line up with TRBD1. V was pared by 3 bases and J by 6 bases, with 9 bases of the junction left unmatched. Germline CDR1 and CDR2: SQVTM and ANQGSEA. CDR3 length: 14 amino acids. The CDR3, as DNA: TGCAGCGTTGAGGCCCGGACAGGGATGAAGACCCAGTACTTC. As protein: CSVEARTGMKTQYF. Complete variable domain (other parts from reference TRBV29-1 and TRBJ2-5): SAVISQKPSRDICQRGTSLTIQCQVDSQVTMMFWYRQQPGQSLTLIATANQGSEATYESGFVIDKFPISRPNLTFSTLTVSNMSPEDSSIYLCSVEARTGMKTQYFGPGTRLLVL.

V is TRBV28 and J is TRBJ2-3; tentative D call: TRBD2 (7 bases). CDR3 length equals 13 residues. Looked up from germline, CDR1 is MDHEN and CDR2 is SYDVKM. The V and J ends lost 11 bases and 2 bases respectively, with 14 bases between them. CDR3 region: CAGRGAHTDTQYF. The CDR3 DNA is TGTGCCGGACGGGGGGCCCACACAGATACGCAGTATTTT.

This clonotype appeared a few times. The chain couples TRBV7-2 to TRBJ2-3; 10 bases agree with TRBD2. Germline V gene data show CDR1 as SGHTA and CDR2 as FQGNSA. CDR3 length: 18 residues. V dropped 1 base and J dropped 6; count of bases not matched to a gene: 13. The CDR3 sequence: CASSLGLAGDWAADTQYF. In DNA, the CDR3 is TGTGCCAGCAGCTTAGGGCTAGCGGGGGACTGGGCGGCCGATACGCAGTATTTT. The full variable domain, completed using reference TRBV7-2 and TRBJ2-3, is GAGVSQSPSNKVTEKGKDVELRCDPISGHTALYWYRQSLGQGLEFLIYFQGNSAPDKSGLPSDRFSAERTGGSVSTLTIQRTQQEDSAVYLCASSLGLAGDWAADTQYFGPGTRLTVL.

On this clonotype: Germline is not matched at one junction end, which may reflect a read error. The CDR3 nucleotides read TGCGCCGGCAGCTTCTCAGGACTCCGAGATGAAAAACTGTTTTTT. It translates to CAGSFSGLRDEKLFF. V and J are TRBV5-1 and TRBJ1-4; D is uncertain. This CDR3 is 15 amino acids long. Germline CDR1 and CDR2: SGHRS and YFSETQ.

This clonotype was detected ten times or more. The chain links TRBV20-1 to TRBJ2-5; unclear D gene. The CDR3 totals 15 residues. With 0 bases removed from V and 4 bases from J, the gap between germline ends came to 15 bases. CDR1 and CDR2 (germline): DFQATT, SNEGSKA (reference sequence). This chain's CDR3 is CSARDAQAPGETQYF. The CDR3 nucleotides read TGCAGTGCTAGAGATGCCCAGGCCCCAGGAGAGACCCAGTACTTC.

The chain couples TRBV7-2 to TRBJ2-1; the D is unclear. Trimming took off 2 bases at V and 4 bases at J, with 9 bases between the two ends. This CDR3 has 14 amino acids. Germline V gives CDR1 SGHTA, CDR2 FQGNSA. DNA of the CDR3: TGTGCCAGCAGCTTAAGAGGCGGATACAATGAGCAGTTCTTC. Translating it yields CASSLRGGYNEQFF.

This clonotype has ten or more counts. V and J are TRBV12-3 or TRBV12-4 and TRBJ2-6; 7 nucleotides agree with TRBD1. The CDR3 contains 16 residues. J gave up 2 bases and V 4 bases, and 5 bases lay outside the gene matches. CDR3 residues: CASSSDRAAGANVLTF. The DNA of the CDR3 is TGTGCCAGCAGTTCAGACAGGGCTGCTGGGGCCAACGTCCTGACTTTC.

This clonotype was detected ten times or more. The CDR3 here is CASSPQRGADTQYF. The CDR3, as DNA: TGTGCCAGCAGCCCCCAACGTGGGGCAGATACGCAGTATTTT. The chain carries TRBV7-2 and TRBJ2-3; no clear D gene. CDR3 length: 14 amino acids. CDR1 is SGHTA, CDR2 FQGNSA, per germline. V was shortened by 5 bases and J by 4 bases, with 13 bases between the two germline ends.

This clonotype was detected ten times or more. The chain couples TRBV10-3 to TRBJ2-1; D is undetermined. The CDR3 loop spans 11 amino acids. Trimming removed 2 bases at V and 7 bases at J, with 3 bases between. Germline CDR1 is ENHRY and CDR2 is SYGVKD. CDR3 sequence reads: CAISEGNEQFF. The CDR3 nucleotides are TGTGCCATCAGTGAGGGTAATGAGCAGTTCTTC.

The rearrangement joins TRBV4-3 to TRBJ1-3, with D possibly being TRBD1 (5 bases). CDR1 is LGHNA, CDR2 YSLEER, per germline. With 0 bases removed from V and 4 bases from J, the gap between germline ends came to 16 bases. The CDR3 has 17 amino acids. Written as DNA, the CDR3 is TGCGCCAGCAGCCAAGATCCCCCGACGACAGCCGGAAACACCATATATTTT. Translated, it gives CASSQDPPTTAGNTIYF.

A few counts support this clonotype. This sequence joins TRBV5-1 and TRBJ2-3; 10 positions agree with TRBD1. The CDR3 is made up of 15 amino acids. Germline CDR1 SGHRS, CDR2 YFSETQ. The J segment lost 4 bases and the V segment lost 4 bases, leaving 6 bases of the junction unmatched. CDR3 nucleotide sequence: TGCGCCAGCAGCCCCGGGACAGGGGAGGCAGATACGCAGTATTTT. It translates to CASSPGTGEADTQYF.

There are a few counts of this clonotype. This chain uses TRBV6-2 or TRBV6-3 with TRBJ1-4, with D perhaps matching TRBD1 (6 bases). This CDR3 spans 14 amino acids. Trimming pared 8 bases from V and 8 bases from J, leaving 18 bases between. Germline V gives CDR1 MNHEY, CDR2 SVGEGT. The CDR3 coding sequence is TGTGCCAGCGGACTCGGGGGGCTGGAGGAAAAACTGTTTTTT. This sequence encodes CASGLGGLEEKLFF.

CDR3 residues: CASSLDRTSYGYTF. The CDR3 region has the DNA TGTGCCAGCAGCTTAGACAGGACGAGTTATGGCTACACCTTC. The rearrangement joins TRBV7-2 to TRBJ1-2; possible D gene TRBD1, 5 bases. CDR3 length: 14 residues. V was clipped by 1 base and J by 5 bases, with 11 bases between them. Germline lookup yields CDR1 SGHTA and CDR2 FQGNSA. Full variable domain (outside the CDR3, taken from reference TRBV7-2 and TRBJ1-2): GAGVSQSPSNKVTEKGKDVELRCDPISGHTALYWYRQSLGQGLEFLIYFQGNSAPDKSGLPSDRFSAERTGGSVSTLTIQRTQQEDSAVYLCASSLDRTSYGYTFGSGTRLTVV.

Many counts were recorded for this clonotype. The CDR3 DNA reads TGTGCCATCAGTGAGTTAGCGGGATTAGACGAGCAGTACTTC. This gives the protein CAISELAGLDEQYF. V and J are TRBV10-3 and TRBJ2-7; 8 nucleotides match TRBD2. Trimming took 1 base from V and 5 from J; bases not matched to a gene: 4. CDR1 and CDR2 from the germline V gene are ENHRY and SYGVKD. There are 14 residues in the CDR3.

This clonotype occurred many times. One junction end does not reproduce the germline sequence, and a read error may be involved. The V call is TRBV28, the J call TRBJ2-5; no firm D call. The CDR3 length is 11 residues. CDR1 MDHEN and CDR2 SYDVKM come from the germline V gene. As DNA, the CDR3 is TGTGCCAGCAGTTTAAAAGAGAACCAGTACTTC. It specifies CASSLKENQYF.

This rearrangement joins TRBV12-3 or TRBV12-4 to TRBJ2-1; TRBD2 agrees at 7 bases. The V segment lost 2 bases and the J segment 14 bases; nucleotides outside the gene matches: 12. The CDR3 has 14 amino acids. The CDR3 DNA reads TGTGCCAGCAGTTTATCAGGGACCCGGGAGGTGGAGTTCTTC. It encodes CASSLSGTREVEFF.

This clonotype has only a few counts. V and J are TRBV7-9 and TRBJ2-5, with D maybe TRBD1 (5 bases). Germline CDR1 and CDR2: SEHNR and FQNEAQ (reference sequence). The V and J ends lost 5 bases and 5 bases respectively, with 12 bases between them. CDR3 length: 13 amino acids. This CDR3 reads CASSPQGRETQYF. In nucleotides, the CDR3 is TGTGCCAGCAGCCCTCAGGGTAGGGAGACCCAGTACTTC.

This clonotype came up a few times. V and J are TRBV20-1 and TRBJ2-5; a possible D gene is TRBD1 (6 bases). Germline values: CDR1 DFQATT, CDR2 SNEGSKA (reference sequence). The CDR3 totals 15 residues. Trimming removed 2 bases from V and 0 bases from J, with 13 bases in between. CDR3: CSARSYREYQETQYF. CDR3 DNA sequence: TGCAGTGCTAGATCATACAGGGAGTACCAAGAGACCCAGTACTTC.

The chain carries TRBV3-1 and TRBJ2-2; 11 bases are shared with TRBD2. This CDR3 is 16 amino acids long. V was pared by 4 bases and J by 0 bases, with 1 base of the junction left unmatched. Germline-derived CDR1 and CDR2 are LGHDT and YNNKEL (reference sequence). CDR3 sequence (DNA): TGTGCCAGCAGCCCGGGACTAGCGGCGAACACCGGGGAGCTGTTTTTT. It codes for CASSPGLAANTGELFF.

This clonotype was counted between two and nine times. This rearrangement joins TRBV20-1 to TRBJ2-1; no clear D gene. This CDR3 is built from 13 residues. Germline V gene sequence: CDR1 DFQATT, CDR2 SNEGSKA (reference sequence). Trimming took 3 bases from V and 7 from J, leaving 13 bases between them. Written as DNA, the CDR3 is TGCAGTGCTAGGCACGTACGTCAGAATGAGCAGTTCTTC. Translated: CSARHVRQNEQFF.

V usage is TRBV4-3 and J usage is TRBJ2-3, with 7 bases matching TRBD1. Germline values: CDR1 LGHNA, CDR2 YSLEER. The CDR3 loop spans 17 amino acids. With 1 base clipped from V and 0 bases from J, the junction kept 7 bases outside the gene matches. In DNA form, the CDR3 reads TGCGCCAGCAGCCAAGCGCCCGCAGGGGGAAGCACAGATACGCAGTATTTT. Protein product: CASSQAPAGGSTDTQYF.